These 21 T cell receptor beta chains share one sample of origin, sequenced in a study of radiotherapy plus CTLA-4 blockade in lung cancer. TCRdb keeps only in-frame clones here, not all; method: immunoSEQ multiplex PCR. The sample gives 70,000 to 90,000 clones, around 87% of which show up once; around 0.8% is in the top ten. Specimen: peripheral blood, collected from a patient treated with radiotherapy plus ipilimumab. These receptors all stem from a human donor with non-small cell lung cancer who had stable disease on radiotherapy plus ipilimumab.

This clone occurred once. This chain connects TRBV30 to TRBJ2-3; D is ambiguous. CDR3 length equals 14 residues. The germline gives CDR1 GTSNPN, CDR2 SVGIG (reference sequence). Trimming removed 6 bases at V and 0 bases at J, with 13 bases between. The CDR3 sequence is CACYLLRSTDTQYF. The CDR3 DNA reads TGTGCCTGCTATTTATTACGTAGCACAGATACGCAGTATTTT.

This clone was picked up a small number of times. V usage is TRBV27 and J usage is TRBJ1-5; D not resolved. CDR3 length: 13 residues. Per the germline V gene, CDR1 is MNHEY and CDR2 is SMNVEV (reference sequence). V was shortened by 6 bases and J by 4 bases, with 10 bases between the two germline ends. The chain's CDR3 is CASRSGGNQPQHF. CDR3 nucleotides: TGTGCCAGCAGGTCAGGCGGTAATCAGCCCCAGCATTTT.

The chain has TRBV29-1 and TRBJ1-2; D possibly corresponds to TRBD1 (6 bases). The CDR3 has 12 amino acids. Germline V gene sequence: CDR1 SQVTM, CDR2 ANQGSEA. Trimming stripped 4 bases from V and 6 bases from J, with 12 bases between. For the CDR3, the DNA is TGCAGCGTTGCAGGGGAAGTGGATGGCTACACCTTC. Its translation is CSVAGEVDGYTF.

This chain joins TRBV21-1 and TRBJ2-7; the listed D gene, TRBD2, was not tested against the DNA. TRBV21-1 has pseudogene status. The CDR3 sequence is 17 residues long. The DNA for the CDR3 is TGTGCCAGCAGCGAAAGTACCCAGGACTACCCTATCTACGAGCAGTACTTC. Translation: CASSESTQDYPIYEQYF.

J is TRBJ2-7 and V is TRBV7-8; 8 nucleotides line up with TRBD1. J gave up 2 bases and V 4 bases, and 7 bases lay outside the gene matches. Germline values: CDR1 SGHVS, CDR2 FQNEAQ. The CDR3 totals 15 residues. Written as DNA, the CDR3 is TGTGCCAGCAGCTCCCGGACAGGGATTCCCTACGAGCAGTACTTC. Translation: CASSSRTGIPYEQYF. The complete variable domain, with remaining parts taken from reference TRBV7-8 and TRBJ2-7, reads GAGVSQSPRYKVAKRGQDVALRCDPISGHVSLFWYQQALGQGPEFLTYFQNEAQLDKSGLPSDRFFAERPEGSVSTLKIQRTQQEDSAVYLCASSSRTGIPYEQYFGPGTRLTVT.

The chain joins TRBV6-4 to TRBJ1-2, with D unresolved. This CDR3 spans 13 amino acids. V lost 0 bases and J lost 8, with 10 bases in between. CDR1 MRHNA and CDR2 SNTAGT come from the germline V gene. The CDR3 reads CASSDSRVKGYTF. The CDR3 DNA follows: TGTGCCAGCAGTGACTCTAGGGTAAAGGGCTACACCTTC.

The CDR3 nucleotides read TGTGCCAGCAGCTCCAGACAGGGCTCACAGCCCCAGCATTTT. This codes for CASSSRQGSQPQHF. V and J are TRBV7-2 and TRBJ1-5, with TRBD1 matching over 7 bases. V shed 4 bases and J 7 bases; nucleotides not matched to a gene: 7. Germline loops: CDR1 SGHTA, CDR2 FQGNSA. The CDR3 loop spans 14 amino acids. Drawing the rest from reference TRBV7-2 and TRBJ1-5, the complete variable domain is GAGVSQSPSNKVTEKGKDVELRCDPISGHTALYWYRQSLGQGLEFLIYFQGNSAPDKSGLPSDRFSAERTGGSVSTLTIQRTQQEDSAVYLCASSSRQGSQPQHFGDGTRLSIL.

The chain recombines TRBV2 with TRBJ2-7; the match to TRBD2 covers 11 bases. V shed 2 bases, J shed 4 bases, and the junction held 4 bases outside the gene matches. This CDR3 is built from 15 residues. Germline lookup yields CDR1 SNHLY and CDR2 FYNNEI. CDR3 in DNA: TGTGCCAGCAGTGAAAATACTAGCGGGGGATACGAGCAGTACTTC. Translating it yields CASSENTSGGYEQYF. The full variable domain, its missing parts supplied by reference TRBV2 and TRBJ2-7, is EPEVTQTPSHQVTQMGQEVILRCVPISNHLYFYWYRQILGQKVEFLVSFYNNEISEKSEIFDDQFSVERPDGSNFTLKIRSTKLEDSAMYFCASSENTSGGYEQYFGPGTRLTVT.

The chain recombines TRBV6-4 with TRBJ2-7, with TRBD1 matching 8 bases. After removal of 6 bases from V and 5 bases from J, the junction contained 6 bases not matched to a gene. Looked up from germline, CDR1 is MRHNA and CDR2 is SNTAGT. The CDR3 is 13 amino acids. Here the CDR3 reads CASSALQGDEQYF. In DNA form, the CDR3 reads TGTGCCAGCAGCGCTCTACAGGGGGACGAGCAGTACTTC.

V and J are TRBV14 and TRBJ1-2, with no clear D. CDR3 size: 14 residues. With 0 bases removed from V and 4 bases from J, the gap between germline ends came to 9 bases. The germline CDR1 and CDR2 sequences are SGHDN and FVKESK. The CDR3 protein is CASSQDLAFYGYTF. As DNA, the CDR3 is TGTGCCAGCAGCCAAGATTTGGCCTTCTATGGCTACACCTTC.

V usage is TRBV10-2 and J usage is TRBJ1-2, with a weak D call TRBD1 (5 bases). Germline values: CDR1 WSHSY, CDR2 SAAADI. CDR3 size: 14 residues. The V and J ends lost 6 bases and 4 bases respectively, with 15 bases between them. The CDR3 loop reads CASSRDSAGYGYTF. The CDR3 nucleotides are TGCGCCAGCAGCAGAGACAGCGCGGGCTATGGCTACACCTTC.

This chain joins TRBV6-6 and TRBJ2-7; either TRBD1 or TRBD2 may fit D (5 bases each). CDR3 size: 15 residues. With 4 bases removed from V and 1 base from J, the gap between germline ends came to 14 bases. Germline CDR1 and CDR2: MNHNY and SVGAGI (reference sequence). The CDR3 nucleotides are TGTGCCAGCAGTTCTCTGGGGACGGATTCCTACGAGCAGTACTTC. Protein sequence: CASSSLGTDSYEQYF.

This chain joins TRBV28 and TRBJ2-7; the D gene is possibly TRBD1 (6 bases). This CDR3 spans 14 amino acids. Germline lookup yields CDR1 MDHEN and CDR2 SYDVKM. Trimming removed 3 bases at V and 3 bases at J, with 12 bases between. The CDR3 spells CASSLSQGSYEQYF. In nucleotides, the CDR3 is TGTGCCAGCAGTTTGTCACAGGGAAGCTACGAGCAGTACTTC.

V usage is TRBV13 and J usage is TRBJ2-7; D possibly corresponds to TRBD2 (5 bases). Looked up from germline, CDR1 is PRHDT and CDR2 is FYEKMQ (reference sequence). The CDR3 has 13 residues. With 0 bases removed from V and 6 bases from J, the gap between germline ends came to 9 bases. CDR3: CASSLGASGEQYF. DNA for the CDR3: TGTGCCAGCAGCTTAGGGGCAAGCGGCGAGCAGTACTTC.

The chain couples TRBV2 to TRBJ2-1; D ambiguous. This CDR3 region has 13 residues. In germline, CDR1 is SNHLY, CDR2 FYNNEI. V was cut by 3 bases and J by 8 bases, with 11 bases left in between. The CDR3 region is CASSEYILDEQFF. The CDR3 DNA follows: TGTGCCAGCAGTGAGTACATCTTGGATGAGCAGTTCTTC.

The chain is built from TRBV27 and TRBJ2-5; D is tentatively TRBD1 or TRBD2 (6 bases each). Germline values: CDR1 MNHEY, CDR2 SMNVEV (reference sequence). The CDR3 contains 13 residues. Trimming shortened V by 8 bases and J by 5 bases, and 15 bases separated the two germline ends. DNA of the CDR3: TGTGCCAGCTCCCGAGGGGGAGGTGAGACCCAGTACTTC. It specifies CASSRGGGETQYF.

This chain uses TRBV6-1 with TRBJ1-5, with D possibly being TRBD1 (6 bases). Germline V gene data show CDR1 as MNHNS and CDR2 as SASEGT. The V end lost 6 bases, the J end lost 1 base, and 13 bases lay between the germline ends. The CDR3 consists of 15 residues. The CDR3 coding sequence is TGTGCCAGCAGAGCAGGGACACCAAGCAATCAGCCCCAGCATTTT. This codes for CASRAGTPSNQPQHF.

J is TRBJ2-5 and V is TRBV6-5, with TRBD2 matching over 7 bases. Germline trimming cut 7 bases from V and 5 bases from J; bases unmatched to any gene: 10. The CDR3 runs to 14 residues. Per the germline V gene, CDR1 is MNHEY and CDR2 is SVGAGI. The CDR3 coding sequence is TGTGCCAGCACCGCTGGGGGGGTCTGGGAGACCCAGTACTTC. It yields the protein CASTAGGVWETQYF.

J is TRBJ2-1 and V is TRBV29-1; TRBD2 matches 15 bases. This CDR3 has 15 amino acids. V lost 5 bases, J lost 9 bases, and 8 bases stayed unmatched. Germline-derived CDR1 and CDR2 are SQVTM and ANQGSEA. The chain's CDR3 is CSVSGLAGGPGEQFF. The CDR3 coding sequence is TGCAGCGTTTCCGGACTAGCGGGAGGGCCCGGTGAGCAGTTCTTC.

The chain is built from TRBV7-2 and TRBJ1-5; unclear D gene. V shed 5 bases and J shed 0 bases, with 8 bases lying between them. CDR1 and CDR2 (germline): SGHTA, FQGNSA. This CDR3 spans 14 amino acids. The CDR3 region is CASSPVYSNQPQHF. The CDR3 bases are TGTGCCAGCAGCCCCGTATATAGCAATCAGCCCCAGCATTTT.

CDR3 sequence (DNA): TGTGCCAGCAGTGAAGCTCTGCCCTCCTCTGGAAACACCATATATTTT. Protein sequence: CASSEALPSSGNTIYF. This rearrangement joins TRBV6-1 to TRBJ1-3; unclear D gene. CDR3 length: 16 residues. Germline V gives CDR1 MNHNS, CDR2 SASEGT. The V end lost 0 bases, the J end lost 0 bases, and 9 bases lay between the germline ends.